What follows are 18 T cell receptor beta chains derived from one specimen sequenced in a study of blood T cell repertoires in COVID-19. Assay: immunoSEQ multiplex PCR; the TCRdb copy retains only in-frame clones and omits some. The profile shows tens of thousands of clones, roughly 90% of them singletons. Sequenced input: peripheral blood. These receptors originate from a man aged 55 to 70 with acute or convalescent COVID-19.

The gene calls are TRBV4-1 and TRBJ1-3, with TRBD1 as a possible D gene (5 bases). There are 19 residues in the CDR3. Trimming shortened V by 3 bases and J by 4 bases, and 25 bases separated the two germline ends. Germline CDR1 MGHRA, CDR2 YSYEKL. CDR3 sequence: CASSQRSEGSLGAGNTIYF. The CDR3 nucleotides are TGCGCCAGCAGCCAGAGGTCGGAGGGGAGTCTGGGAGCAGGAAACACCATATATTTT.

V is TRBV4-1 and J is TRBJ1-2; 7 bases match TRBD1. The CDR3 is 15 amino acids. V lost 1 base to trimming and J lost 5 bases; unmatched junction nucleotides: 7. CDR1 is MGHRA and CDR2 is YSYEKL in the germline V gene. CDR3 protein: CASSQVFGTDYGYTF. In DNA, the CDR3 is TGCGCCAGCAGCCAAGTTTTCGGGACAGATTATGGCTACACCTTC.

This clone was counted a single time. The V call is TRBV14, the J call TRBJ2-2, with TRBD1 as a possible D gene (5 bases). In germline, CDR1 is SGHDN, CDR2 FVKESK. The CDR3 spans 17 residues. The V gene lost 4 bases and the J gene lost 4 bases, with 19 bases spanning the gap. Written as DNA, the CDR3 is TGTGCCAGCAGCCCGCATCATGGCAGGGTGCTCACCGGGGAGCTGTTTTTT. It codes for CASSPHHGRVLTGELFF.

This clone was recorded only once. V gene TRBV2 combines with J gene TRBJ2-7; 11 bases agree with TRBD2. The CDR3 sequence is 15 residues long. Germline-derived CDR1 and CDR2 are SNHLY and FYNNEI. J was trimmed by 3 bases and V by 5 bases; bases with no gene match: 6. CDR3 residues: CASSSTSGDYYEQYF. In DNA form, the CDR3 reads TGTGCCAGCAGTTCGACTAGCGGGGACTACTACGAGCAGTACTTC.

This chain uses TRBV3-1 (or the pseudogene TRBV3-2) with TRBJ1-1; a possible D gene is TRBD1 (6 bases). V lost 1 base and J 4 bases, leaving 13 bases between the germline ends. CDR1 and CDR2 from the germline V gene are LGHDT and YNNKEL (reference sequence). The CDR3 is made up of 15 amino acids. This CDR3 reads CASSQVGGVVTEAFF. CDR3 nucleotides: TGTGCCAGCAGCCAAGTAGGGGGGGTAGTCACTGAAGCTTTCTTT.

The V gene is TRBV11-3, the J gene TRBJ2-7; tentative D call: TRBD2 (6 bases). CDR3 length: 14 amino acids. From germline, CDR1 is SGHNT and CDR2 YENEEA. Trimming took off 6 bases at V and 2 bases at J, with 14 bases between the two ends. CDR3 region: CASSFRDSPYEQYF. As DNA, the CDR3 is TGTGCCAGCAGTTTCCGGGACTCGCCCTACGAGCAGTACTTC.

CDR3 nucleotides: TGTGCCAGCAGCCCACGCCGATGGACAGAATCGAACACCGGGGAGCTGTTTTTT. Translating it yields CASSPRRWTESNTGELFF. The chain joins TRBV7-9 to TRBJ2-2, with a weak D call TRBD1 (6 bases). Between the trimmed V and J ends, which lost 5 bases and 0 bases, there was a span of 19 bases. Germline values: CDR1 SEHNR, CDR2 FQNEAQ (reference sequence). This CDR3 has 18 amino acids.

The CDR3 protein is CAWRPDRNTEAFF. DNA of the CDR3: TGTGCCTGGAGACCGGACAGGAACACTGAAGCTTTCTTT. J is TRBJ1-1 and V is TRBV30, with D perhaps TRBD1 (6 bases). V was trimmed by 3 bases and J by 1 base, leaving 9 bases between them. Germline V gene lookup returns CDR1 GTSNPN and CDR2 SVGIG (reference sequence). The CDR3 contains 13 residues.

This chain joins TRBV4-1 and TRBJ1-1, with 8 nucleotides matching TRBD1. Germline loops: CDR1 MGHRA, CDR2 YSYEKL. V was pared by 4 bases and J by 2 bases, with 3 bases of the junction left unmatched. The CDR3 length is 14 residues. The CDR3 nucleotides are TGCGCCAGCAGCCGAGACAGGGGTAACACTGAAGCTTTCTTT. It is translated as CASSRDRGNTEAFF.

This chain joins TRBV9 and TRBJ2-3, with 8 positions matching TRBD1. V lost 0 bases, J lost 6 bases, and 6 bases stayed unmatched. Germline lookup yields CDR1 SGDLS and CDR2 YYNGEE. This CDR3 is 15 amino acids long. CDR3 nucleotides: TGTGCCAGCAGCGTAGCTCCAGGGGGCAGGGATACGCAGTATTTT. It specifies CASSVAPGGRDTQYF.

The V call is TRBV2, the J call TRBJ1-6; D perhaps matches TRBD1 (6 bases). V was pared by 3 bases and J by 9 bases, with 12 bases between. The germline gives CDR1 SNHLY, CDR2 FYNNEI. This CDR3 contains 14 residues. The CDR3: CASSERGLGSPLHF. The DNA of the CDR3 is TGTGCCAGCAGTGAGAGGGGGTTAGGTTCACCCCTCCACTTT.

The chain uses TRBV19 and TRBJ1-4; D unclear. The CDR3 has 16 amino acids. The V end lost 8 bases, the J end lost 0 bases, and 16 bases lay between the germline ends. Looked up from germline, CDR1 is LNHDA and CDR2 is SQIVND (reference sequence). The CDR3 is CASVSTRESTNEKLFF. The CDR3 nucleotides read TGTGCCAGTGTGTCGACCCGGGAATCAACTAATGAAAAACTGTTTTTT.

This clone was observed once. The chain uses TRBV6-6 and TRBJ1-5, with 9 bases that match TRBD1. The CDR3 is 15 residues long. With 6 bases clipped from V and 4 bases from J, the junction kept 7 bases outside the gene matches. CDR1 MNHNY and CDR2 SVGAGI come from the germline V gene (reference sequence). The CDR3 DNA sequence: TGTGCCAGCAGCCGAAATGGACAGGGGAATCAGCCCCAGCATTTT. Residues: CASSRNGQGNQPQHF.

The CDR3 loop is CASSVRGQGIGGNQPQHF. The CDR3 bases are TGTGCCAGCAGTGTCCGAGGACAGGGGATTGGAGGCAATCAGCCCCAGCATTTT. The V and J genes are TRBV6-1 and TRBJ1-5; 9 nucleotides align to TRBD1. The CDR3 is 18 residues long. The ends lost 4 bases at V and 2 bases at J; junction bases unmatched: 12. CDR1 and CDR2 (germline): MNHNS, SASEGT.

This clone has a single count. The gene calls are TRBV11-3 and TRBJ1-3; no clear D. The CDR3 covers 15 residues. Looked up from germline, CDR1 is SGHNT and CDR2 is YENEEA. Trimming removed 0 bases at V and 2 bases at J, with 8 bases between. Written as DNA, the CDR3 is TGTGCCAGCAGCTTAGATCAGGAGGCTGGAAACACCATATATTTT. This gives the protein CASSLDQEAGNTIYF.

The chain has TRBV5-6 and TRBJ2-1; D remains unclear. CDR3 length: 15 residues. CDR1 SGHDT and CDR2 YYEEEE come from the germline V gene. Trimming took off 1 base at V and 5 bases at J, with 13 bases between the two ends. CDR3 protein: CASSLTLSEDNEQFF. CDR3 nucleotides: TGTGCCAGCAGCTTGACGCTTTCTGAGGACAATGAGCAGTTCTTC.

CDR3 nucleotides: TGTGCCAGCAGCGTCGGGATCGGGGGCTCTGGAAACACCATATATTTT. It encodes CASSVGIGGSGNTIYF. This chain uses TRBV9 with TRBJ1-3, with D maybe TRBD1 (5 bases). V dropped 2 bases and J dropped 0 bases, with 12 bases sitting between them. CDR1 SGDLS and CDR2 YYNGEE come from the germline V gene. The CDR3 has 16 residues.

The V call is TRBV18, the J call TRBJ2-3; possibly TRBD2 for D (5 bases). Trimming shortened V by 4 bases and J by 0 bases, and 5 bases separated the two germline ends. The CDR3 spans 13 residues. Germline CDR1 is KGHSH and CDR2 is LQKENI. CDR3 loop: CASSRESTDTQYF. In DNA form, the CDR3 reads TGTGCCAGCTCACGGGAGAGCACAGATACGCAGTATTTT.